These T cell receptor beta chains were read from a single sample in a study of graft-versus-host responses after intestinal transplantation. The data were produced by immunoSEQ multiplex PCR, yet TCRdb's version contains in-frame clones alone and is incomplete. The data contain more than 50,000 clones, more than 75% of them singletons. The sequences come from PBMCs, collected 118 to 130 days after intestinal transplantation. The source is a human patient who received an intestinal transplant, so some T cells may come from the graft donor. CDR3s include the opening cysteine and the closing phenylalanine or tryptophan. A D gene is named only where the DNA matches it firmly. Clone size is shown for a subset of rows, as once, few, many or a class of expanded clone.

CASSLGRHRSSYEQYF TGTGCCAGCAGTTTAGGGCGGCACCGAAGCTCCTACGAGCAGTACTTC TRBV27 NA NA TRBJ2-7
CASSTGRGTPRDEQFF TGTGCCAGTAGCACAGGGCGGGGGACCCCTAGGGATGAGCAGTTCTTC TRBV19 NA NA TRBJ2-1
CASSYKGNSDETQYF TGTGCCAGCAGTTATAAGGGTAACAGTGACGAGACCCAGTACTTC TRBV6-5 NA NA TRBJ2-5
CASSLALGTDYYGYTF TGTGCCAGCAGCTTAGCTTTAGGGACGGATTACTATGGCTACACCTTC TRBV7-9 NA NA TRBJ1-2
CASRDVGFNEKLFF TGTGCCAGCAGGGATGTGGGGTTTAATGAAAAACTGTTTTTT TRBV2 few NA TRBJ1-4
CASSQEGTGRAGELFF TGTGCCAGCAGCCAAGAGGGGACAGGGCGCGCCGGGGAGCTGTTTTTT TRBV4-2 NA TRBD1 TRBJ2-2
CASSYNAETQYF TGTGCCAGCAGCTATAACGCGGAGACCCAGTACTTC TRBV5-5 NA NA TRBJ2-5
CASSPGRANYGYTF TGCGCCAGCAGCCCGGGAAGGGCTAACTATGGCTACACCTTC TRBV5-1 NA NA TRBJ1-2
CASSLFSLNEQFF TGTGCCAGCAGCTTGTTCTCCCTCAATGAGCAGTTCTTC TRBV5-6 NA NA TRBJ2-1
CASSIELAGAIQYF TGTGCCAGTAGTATTGAACTAGCGGGAGCCATTCAGTACTTC TRBV19 NA TRBD2 TRBJ2-4
CASSVHRDLNTEAFF TGTGCCAGCAGTGTACACAGGGATTTGAACACTGAAGCTTTCTTT TRBV6-1 NA NA TRBJ1-1
CASYTHRASMNTEAFF TGTGCCAGCTACACTCACAGGGCGAGTATGAACACTGAAGCTTTCTTT TRBV28 NA NA TRBJ1-1
CASSLGLAGVNEQFF TGTGCCAGCAGCTTGGGACTAGCGGGAGTAAATGAGCAGTTCTTC TRBV5-4 NA TRBD2 TRBJ2-1
CASSQEPSREGYEQYF TGTGCCAGCAGCCAAGAACCGAGCAGGGAGGGGTACGAGCAGTACTTC TRBV4-2 NA TRBD2 TRBJ2-7